The 6 T cell receptor beta chains below come from one sample, sequenced in a study of T cell responses to AZD1222 COVID-19 vaccine. Sequencing was performed with immunoSEQ multiplex PCR; in TCRdb, only in-frame clones are kept and a portion is missing. The sample includes 250,000 to 300,000 clones, around 92% of them seen just once. The sequenced sample was peripheral blood, obtained 28 days after the second AZD1222 dose. The receptors here all came from an adult who received the AZD1222 COVID-19 vaccine.

V gene TRBV11-3 combines with J gene TRBJ2-2; D might be TRBD2 (5 bases). This CDR3 contains 13 residues. CDR1 and CDR2 (germline): SGHNT, YENEEA. The V gene lost 3 bases and the J gene lost 4 bases, with 6 bases spanning the gap. The CDR3 nucleotides read TGTGCCAGCAGCTTCACTAGCACCGGGGAGCTGTTTTTT. Its translation: CASSFTSTGELFF.

This rearrangement joins TRBV2 to TRBJ2-1, with a possible D match to TRBD2 (5 bases). The CDR3 totals 14 residues. Germline V gives CDR1 SNHLY, CDR2 FYNNEI. The V gene lost 8 bases and the J gene lost 6 bases, with 17 bases spanning the gap. The CDR3: CASRQAARINEQFF. Written as DNA, the CDR3 is TGTGCCAGCCGACAAGCGGCAAGGATCAATGAGCAGTTCTTC.

DNA for the CDR3: TGTGCCAGCAGCTATTTCCGGGCGGCGGCGGCGCAAGAGACCCAGTACTTC. Protein: CASSYFRAAAAQETQYF. The genes are TRBV7-8 and TRBJ2-5; D is undetermined. Germline V lookup: CDR1 SGHVS, CDR2 FQNEAQ. The CDR3 has 17 amino acids. V was shortened by 4 bases and J by 2 bases, with 20 bases between the two germline ends.

The chain links TRBV5-1 to TRBJ2-5, with D perhaps TRBD1 or TRBD2 (5 bases each). CDR1 is SGHRS and CDR2 is YFSETQ in the germline V gene. The ends were cut back, 3 bases at V and 4 bases at J, with 16 bases in the middle. CDR3 length: 15 residues. CDR3 in amino acids: CASSSAGAGGETQYF. Written as DNA, the CDR3 is TGCGCCAGCAGCTCGGCCGGGGCAGGAGGAGAGACCCAGTACTTC.

The rearrangement uses TRBV6-2 or TRBV6-3 and TRBJ1-6, with TRBD1 matching 11 bases. This CDR3 region has 14 residues. The germline V gene has CDR1 MNHEY and CDR2 SVGEGT. The V segment lost 2 bases and the J segment 9 bases; nucleotides outside the gene matches: 0. DNA of the CDR3: TGTGCCAGCAGTTACGGACAGGGGGCTTCACCCCTCCACTTT. This codes for CASSYGQGASPLHF.

The rearrangement links TRBV29-1 to TRBJ2-7; 9 bases fit TRBD2. This CDR3 is 13 amino acids long. Germline trimming cut 3 bases from V and 6 bases from J; bases unmatched to any gene: 6. Germline V CDR1 and CDR2: SQVTM, ANQGSEA. The CDR3 is CSVDSGSRGEQYF. The CDR3 DNA sequence: TGCAGCGTTGATAGCGGGAGTCGCGGCGAGCAGTACTTC.